A selection of T cell receptor beta chains follows, all from one sample in a study of cytomegalovirus exposure and HLA in healthy donors. Here immunoSEQ multiplex PCR was the method, and the copy in TCRdb shows in-frame clones only, minus some. The sample lists over 150,000 clones, around 85% occurring once. Sequencing input: PBMCs. Receptor source: a man in his late teens or twenties in good health and CMV-seropositive. Each CDR3 is given with its conserved first and last residue. The D gene is left open where the match is weak. The size field is filled for only some rows; it gives once, few, many or a size class.

clone_size,j_call,v_call,d_call,cdr3_aa,cdr3_nt
NA,TRBJ2-7,TRBV10-3,TRBD1,CAISDSNRGNEQYF,TGTGCCATCAGTGATAGTAACAGGGGTAACGAGCAGTACTTC
NA,TRBJ1-3,TRBV28,NA,CASSLYSGRTGNTIYF,TGTGCCAGCAGTTTATATTCAGGAAGAACTGGAAACACCATATATTTT
NA,TRBJ2-7,TRBV27,NA,CASSFFMGDGYEQYF,TGTGCCAGCAGTTTTTTCATGGGAGATGGCTACGAGCAGTACTTC
NA,TRBJ1-1,TRBV29-1,NA,CSVGGTDTEAFF,TGCAGCGTCGGGGGGACCGACACTGAAGCTTTCTTT
NA,TRBJ1-2,TRBV7-9,NA,CASSRTGISGYTF,TGTGCCAGCAGCCGGACGGGGATTTCGGGCTACACCTTC
few,TRBJ1-2,TRBV6-1,TRBD1,CATDQETGFPGYTF,TGTGCCACCGACCAAGAGACAGGGTTCCCTGGCTACACCTTC
NA,TRBJ1-2,TRBV18,TRBD1,CASSPRGLQGAPGYTF,TGTGCCAGCTCACCACGGGGTCTACAGGGGGCGCCTGGCTACACCTTC
NA,TRBJ1-2,TRBV7-3,TRBD1,CASSPTGGNYGYTF,TGTGCCAGCAGCCCAACAGGGGGCAACTATGGCTACACCTTC
NA,TRBJ1-1,TRBV5-4,TRBD1,CASSLRVNRGGRTEAFF,TGTGCCAGCAGCTTGAGGGTTAACAGGGGAGGACGGACTGAAGCTTTCTTT
once,TRBJ2-7,TRBV27,NA,CASSRAGALVEQYF,TGTGCCAGCAGTCGAGCAGGGGCTTTGGTCGAGCAGTACTTC
NA,TRBJ1-3,TRBV6-6,NA,CASGKAGDMSGNTIYF,TGTGCCAGCGGGAAGGCAGGGGACATGTCTGGAAACACCATATATTTT
once,TRBJ1-1,TRBV10-3,NA,CAITSREANTEAFF,TGTGCCATCACCTCCAGGGAGGCGAACACTGAAGCTTTCTTT
once,TRBJ2-7,TRBV10-1,TRBD1,CASSAGGQGVSYEQYF,TGCGCCAGCAGTGCCGGTGGACAGGGAGTTTCCTACGAGCAGTACTTC
NA,TRBJ1-2,TRBV5-1,TRBD1,CASRSLPPETGKARGYTF,TGCGCCAGCAGGTCGCTCCCCCCTGAGACAGGGAAGGCTCGTGGCTACACCTTC
NA,TRBJ2-6,TRBV5-8,TRBD1,CANSRADRGYTGANVLTF,TGTGCCAACTCGCGAGCGGACAGGGGGTACACTGGGGCCAACGTCCTGACTTTC
NA,TRBJ1-4,TRBV6-5,TRBD1,CASSSGGKGEKLFF,TGTGCCAGCAGTTCAGGGGGCAAGGGTGAAAAACTGTTTTTT
NA,TRBJ2-1,TRBV6-5,NA,CASSYSTAGSGNEQFF,TGTGCCAGCAGTTACTCGACGGCGGGATCCGGCAATGAGCAGTTCTTC
NA,TRBJ2-5,TRBV18,NA,CASSFGLRETQYF,TGTGCCAGCTCATTTGGACTAAGGGAGACCCAGTACTTC
NA,TRBJ1-2,TRBV28,TRBD1,CASSTTGAIYGYTF,TGTGCCAGCAGTACAACAGGGGCCATTTATGGCTACACCTTC
few,TRBJ2-7,TRBV15,TRBD1,CATSNRGSYEQYF,TGTGCCACCAGTAACAGGGGCTCCTACGAGCAGTACTTC
NA,TRBJ1-5,TRBV4-1,NA,CASSQVLAKGGNQPQHF,TGCGCCAGCAGCCAAGTATTGGCAAAGGGGGGCAATCAGCCCCAGCATTTT
NA,TRBJ2-3,TRBV2,TRBD2,CASSDILAGSTDTQYF,TGTGCCAGCAGTGATATCTTAGCGGGAAGCACAGATACGCAGTATTTT
NA,TRBJ2-3,TRBV27,TRBD2,CASSRTSGGGDTQYF,TGTGCCAGCAGTCGCACTAGCGGGGGTGGAGATACGCAGTATTTT
NA,TRBJ2-1,TRBV11-2,NA,CASSLSGMEQFF,TGTGCCAGCAGCTTAAGCGGTATGGAGCAGTTCTTC
once,TRBJ2-7,TRBV11-3,TRBD1,CASSFPGQYEQYF,TGTGCCAGCAGCTTCCCGGGACAGTACGAGCAGTACTTC
once,TRBJ2-3,TRBV6-4,NA,CASSDSGLPADTQYF,TGTGCCAGCAGTGACTCGGGACTCCCGGCAGATACGCAGTATTTT
few,TRBJ1-2,TRBV5-1,TRBD1,CASSYRGGYTF,TGCGCCAGCAGCTACAGGGGTGGCTACACCTTC
NA,TRBJ2-5,TRBV5-1,TRBD2,CASSSGGLAGQETQYF,TGCGCCAGCAGCTCCGGGGGACTAGCGGGGCAAGAGACCCAGTACTTC
NA,TRBJ2-1,TRBV30,TRBD2,CAWNGRGGSYNEQFF,TGTGCCTGGAACGGACGGGGGGGATCCTACAATGAGCAGTTCTTC
NA,TRBJ1-1,TRBV18,NA,CASSQGEGTEAFF,TGTGCCAGCTCCCAAGGGGAGGGCACTGAAGCTTTCTTT
NA,TRBJ1-5,TRBV4-1,TRBD1,CASSQNYRGRNQPQHF,TGCGCCAGCAGCCAGAACTACAGGGGGCGCAATCAGCCCCAGCATTTT
NA,TRBJ1-2,TRBV27,NA,CASSLTGSYGYTF,TGTGCCAGCAGTTTGACAGGTTCCTATGGCTACACCTTC
few,TRBJ2-7,TRBV27,NA,CASKGLADYEQYF,TGTGCCAGCAAGGGACTCGCGGACTACGAGCAGTACTTC
NA,TRBJ1-1,TRBV10-2,TRBD1,CASRKGQLNTEAFF,TGCGCCAGCAGAAAGGGACAGCTGAACACTGAAGCTTTCTTT
NA,TRBJ2-7,TRBV5-1,TRBD1,CASSGQGGSYEQYF,TGCGCCAGCAGCGGACAGGGGGGGTCTTACGAGCAGTACTTC
NA,TRBJ2-5,TRBV6-6,TRBD2,CASSFLVLAGEETQYF,TGTGCCAGCAGTTTCCTGGTTCTAGCGGGAGAAGAGACCCAGTACTTC
NA,TRBJ2-7,TRBV6-7,TRBD2,CASSQDSGRSGEQYF,TGTGCCAGCAGCCAAGATAGCGGGAGGTCGGGGGAGCAGTACTTC
NA,TRBJ1-1,TRBV7-9,NA,CASSSLGGGMNTEAFF,TGTGCCAGCAGCTCCCTCGGGGGGGGGATGAACACTGAAGCTTTCTTT
NA,TRBJ1-1,TRBV9,TRBD1,CASSYGFRGTEAFF,TGTGCCAGCAGCTACGGGTTCAGGGGGACTGAAGCTTTCTTT
NA,TRBJ2-3,TRBV7-3,NA,CASSLKFKELAQDTQYF,TGTGCCAGCAGCTTAAAATTTAAGGAGCTAGCCCAAGATACGCAGTATTTT
NA,TRBJ1-5,TRBV27,NA,CASSPLQGNQPQHF,TGTGCCAGCAGTCCACTTCAGGGGAATCAGCCCCAGCATTTT
NA,TRBJ1-5,TRBV7-2,NA,CASSLVGEPQHF,TGTGCCAGCAGCTTAGTTGGAGAGCCCCAGCATTTT
NA,TRBJ1-1,TRBV6-5,NA,CASRSFTEAFF,TGTGCCAGCAGATCCTTCACTGAAGCTTTCTTT
NA,TRBJ1-1,TRBV5-1,NA,CASSLNMGGAQGTEAFF,TGCGCCAGCAGCCTAAACATGGGGGGGGCGCAGGGCACTGAAGCTTTCTTT
NA,TRBJ2-1,TRBV2,NA,CASRHGTGSSYNEQFF,TGTGCCAGCAGACACGGGACCGGGAGCTCCTACAATGAGCAGTTCTTC
NA,TRBJ1-5,TRBV5-5,NA,CASSPTARNQPQHF,TGTGCCAGCAGCCCGACGGCCAGGAATCAGCCCCAGCATTTT
few,TRBJ2-7,TRBV27,TRBD1,CASGNPPGDRVSEQYF,TGTGCCAGCGGTAATCCCCCGGGGGACAGGGTATCCGAGCAGTACTTC